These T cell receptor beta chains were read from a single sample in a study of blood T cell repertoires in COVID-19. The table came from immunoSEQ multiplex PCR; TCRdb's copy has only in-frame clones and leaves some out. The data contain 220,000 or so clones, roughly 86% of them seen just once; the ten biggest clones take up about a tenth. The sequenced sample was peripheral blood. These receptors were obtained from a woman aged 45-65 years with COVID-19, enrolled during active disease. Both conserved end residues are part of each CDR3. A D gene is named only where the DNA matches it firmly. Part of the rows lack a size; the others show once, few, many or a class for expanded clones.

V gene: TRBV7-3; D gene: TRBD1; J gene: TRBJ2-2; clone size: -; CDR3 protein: CASSPDRVGTGELFF; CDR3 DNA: TGTGCCAGCAGCCCTGACAGGGTCGGTACCGGGGAGCTGTTTTTT
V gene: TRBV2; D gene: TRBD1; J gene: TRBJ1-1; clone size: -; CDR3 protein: CASSIQGPNTEAFF; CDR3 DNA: TGTGCCAGCAGTATACAGGGGCCGAACACTGAAGCTTTCTTT
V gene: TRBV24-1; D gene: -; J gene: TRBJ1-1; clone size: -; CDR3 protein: CATSDTGRTEAFF; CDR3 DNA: TGTGCCACCAGTGACACAGGAAGGACTGAAGCTTTCTTT
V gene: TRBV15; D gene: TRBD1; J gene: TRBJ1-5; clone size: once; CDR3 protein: CATSRRQGSEQPQHF; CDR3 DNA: TGTGCCACCAGCAGAAGACAGGGTTCAGAACAGCCCCAGCATTTT
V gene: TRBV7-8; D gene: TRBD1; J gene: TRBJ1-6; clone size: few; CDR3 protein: CASSDTGASVSPLHF; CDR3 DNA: TGTGCCAGCAGCGACACAGGGGCTAGTGTTTCACCCCTCCACTTT
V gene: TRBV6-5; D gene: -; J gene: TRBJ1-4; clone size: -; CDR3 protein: CASRSYRAGEKLFF; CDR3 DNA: TGTGCCAGCAGGTCGTACAGGGCTGGTGAAAAACTGTTTTTT
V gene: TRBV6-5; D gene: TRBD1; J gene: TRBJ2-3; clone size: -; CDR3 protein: CASSPGQGSDTQYF; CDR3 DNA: TGTGCCAGCAGTCCGGGACAGGGGTCAGATACGCAGTATTTT
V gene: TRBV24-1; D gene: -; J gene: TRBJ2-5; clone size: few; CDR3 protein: CATSDSLVTDQETQYF; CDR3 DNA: TGTGCCACCAGTGATTCCCTGGTGACAGACCAAGAGACCCAGTACTTC
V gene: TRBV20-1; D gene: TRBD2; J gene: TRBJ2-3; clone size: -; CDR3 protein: CSASTSGGTTDTQYF; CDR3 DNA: TGCAGTGCTAGTACTAGCGGGGGGACGACAGATACGCAGTATTTT
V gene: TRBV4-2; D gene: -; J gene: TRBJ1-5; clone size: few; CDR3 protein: CASSRGVGGQPQHF; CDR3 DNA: TGTGCCAGCAGCCGTGGCGTGGGAGGACAGCCCCAGCATTTT
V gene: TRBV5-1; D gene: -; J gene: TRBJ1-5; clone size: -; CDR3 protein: CASSFGSGAGQPQHF; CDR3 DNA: TGCGCCAGCAGCTTCGGGTCAGGGGCAGGTCAGCCCCAGCATTTT
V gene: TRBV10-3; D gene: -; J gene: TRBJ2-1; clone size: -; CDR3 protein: CAISKISEAGGVEQFF; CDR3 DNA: TGTGCCATCAGTAAGATCAGCGAGGCCGGGGGTGTTGAGCAGTTCTTC
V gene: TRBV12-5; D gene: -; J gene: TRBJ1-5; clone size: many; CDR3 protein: CASGLHQGESPNQPQHF; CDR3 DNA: TGTGCTAGTGGTCTCCACCAAGGGGAATCCCCAAATCAGCCCCAGCATTTT
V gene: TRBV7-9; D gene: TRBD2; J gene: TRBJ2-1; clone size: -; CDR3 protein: CASSFGLAGGEEQFF; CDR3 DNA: TGTGCCAGCAGCTTCGGACTAGCGGGGGGCGAGGAGCAGTTCTTC
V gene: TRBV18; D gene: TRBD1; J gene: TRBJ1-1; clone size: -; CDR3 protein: CASRGQVNTEAFF; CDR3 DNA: TGTGCCAGCCGGGGACAGGTGAACACTGAAGCTTTCTTT
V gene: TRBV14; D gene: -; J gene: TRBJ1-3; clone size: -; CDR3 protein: CASSDRVPYLSGNTIYF; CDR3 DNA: TGTGCCAGCAGCGATCGTGTCCCCTACCTCTCTGGAAACACCATATATTTT
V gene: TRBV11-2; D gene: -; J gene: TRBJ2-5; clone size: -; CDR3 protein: CATLGGGETQYF; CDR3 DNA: TGTGCCACCTTGGGTGGAGGAGAGACCCAGTACTTC
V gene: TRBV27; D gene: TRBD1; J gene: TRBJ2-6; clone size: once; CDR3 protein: CASNGQGKPGANVLTF; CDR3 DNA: TGTGCCAGCAATGGACAGGGGAAACCCGGGGCCAACGTCCTGACTTTC
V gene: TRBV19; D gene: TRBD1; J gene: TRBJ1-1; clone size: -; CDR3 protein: CASRTGPGTEAFF; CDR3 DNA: TGTGCCAGTAGGACAGGGCCGGGCACTGAAGCTTTCTTT
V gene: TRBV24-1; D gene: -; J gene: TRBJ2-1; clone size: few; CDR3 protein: CATPVRAGQNKSYNEQFF; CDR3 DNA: TGTGCCACTCCGGTCAGAGCCGGACAGAATAAATCCTACAATGAGCAGTTCTTC
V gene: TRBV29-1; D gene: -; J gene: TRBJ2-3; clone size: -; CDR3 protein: CSVGGRVTDTQYF; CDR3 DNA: TGCAGCGTTGGGGGCAGGGTCACAGATACGCAGTATTTT
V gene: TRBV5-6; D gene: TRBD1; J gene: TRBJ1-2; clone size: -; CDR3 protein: CASSWTGDDGYTF; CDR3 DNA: TGTGCCAGCAGCTGGACAGGAGACGATGGCTACACCTTC
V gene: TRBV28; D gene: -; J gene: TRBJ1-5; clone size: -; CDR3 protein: CASRTSAGWVSNQPQHF; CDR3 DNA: TGTGCCAGCAGGACGTCAGCGGGATGGGTCAGCAATCAGCCCCAGCATTTT
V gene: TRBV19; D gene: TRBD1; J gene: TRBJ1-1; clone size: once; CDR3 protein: CASSIVGGQAVEAFF; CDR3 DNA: TGTGCCAGTAGTATTGTTGGGGGACAGGCGGTTGAAGCTTTCTTT
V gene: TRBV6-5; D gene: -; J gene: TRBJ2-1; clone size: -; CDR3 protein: CASTKGGLGGNEQFF; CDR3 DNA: TGTGCCAGCACCAAAGGGGGTCTGGGTGGGAATGAGCAGTTCTTC